This T cell receptor beta chain emerged from a study of a mutant IDH1 vaccine in newly diagnosed glioma. Time point reported: week 23, last vaccination. In the vaccine, a single dose held 300 ug of the mutant IDH1 20-mer peptide, along with topical imiquimod. Method: immunoSEQ multiplex PCR; TCRdb's copy keeps in-frame clones and lacks some. The table includes approximately 44,000 clones, roughly 90% detected once. Only one count was recorded for this clone. Its specificity is not known. The clonotype originates from a man between 50 and 59 years old with glioma. The input for sequencing was PBMCs, taken from a glioma patient whose treatment included an IDH1 peptide vaccine.

The CDR3 here is CASSQDVRKTGELFF. The CDR3 nucleotides read TGTGCCAGCAGCCAAGATGTCAGGAAGACCGGGGAGCTGTTTTTT. The chain joins TRBV4-2 to TRBJ2-2, with D uncertain. Trimming shortened V by 0 bases and J by 5 bases, and 10 bases separated the two germline ends. This CDR3 has 15 residues. Germline loops: CDR1 LGHNA, CDR2 YNFKEQ.